The TCR beta chain described here comes from a study of cytotoxic CD8 clonotypes in ibrutinib-treated CLL. As for the study in general: Response samples were obtained once patients had received a median roughly 11 months of treatment, range 6 to 36.

Trimming took 6 bases from V and 4 from J; bases not matched to a gene: 7. Germline-derived CDR1 and CDR2 are MNHEY and SMNVEV (reference sequence). This CDR3 is 15 amino acids long. The protocol was immunoSEQ multiplex PCR, while the TCRdb copy is restricted to in-frame clones and leaves out a portion. The top ten clones hold approximately 10% of a sample with more than 110,000 clones, about 91% of them seen once. The TCR was taken from a human donor with chronic lymphocytic leukemia. The chain is built from TRBV27 and TRBJ2-5; the match to TRBD2 covers 11 bases. Sequences were derived from PBMCs, sampled after 12 months of ibrutinib treatment. Written as DNA, the CDR3 is TGTGCCAGCAGCCCTACTAGCGGGAGATCAGAGACCCAGTACTTC. Amino acid sequence: CASSPTSGRSETQYF.